This T cell receptor (beta chain) derives from a study of T cell repertoires in cytomegalovirus infection. General study results and limits: Dominating the ex vivo response were TCR beta clonotypes that were CMV-specific and HLA-C-restricted.

TCRdb independently ran MiXCR on the reads; one entry per CDR3 protein. Of about 140,000 distinct CDR3 sequences detected, approximately 5.9% appear once; the ten largest clones hold approximately 18%. Ten or more counts support this clonotype. Its antigen is unidentified. The source is a human donor in good health (CMV status not recorded). Some clones in this sample may be carry-over from other donors' samples. The specimen sequenced was PBMCs.

CDR3 in DNA: TGTGCCAGCAGCTTATTCAGGGAAATTTTTGATGGCTACACCTTC. Protein sequence: CASSLFREIFDGYTF. This rearrangement joins TRBV7-9 to TRBJ1-2, with D possibly matching TRBD1 (5 bases). V lost 2 bases and J lost 6, with 16 bases in between. The CDR3 spans 15 residues. The germline V gene encodes CDR1 SEHNR and CDR2 FQNEAQ (reference sequence).